Listed here are 10 T cell receptor beta chains from one sample, sequenced in a study of cytomegalovirus exposure and HLA in healthy donors. Primers included in the PCR were 60 Vbeta and 13 Jbeta primers. The repertoire was sequenced with immunoSEQ multiplex PCR; TCRdb's copy has only in-frame clones and lacks some. The sample carries 130,000 to 150,000 clones, roughly 79% recorded once. Sequenced material: PBMCs. The receptors were sampled from a woman between 40 and 55 years old in good health and CMV-seropositive.

The chain combines TRBV6-1 with TRBJ1-6; D not certain. This CDR3 is 14 amino acids long. Germline CDR1 reads MNHNS; CDR2 reads SASEGT. V gave up 8 bases and J gave up 5 bases, with 13 bases separating them. The CDR3 spells CASLLDGDNSPLHF. The CDR3 DNA follows: TGTGCCAGCCTCCTAGACGGGGATAATTCACCCCTCCACTTT.

This clone is a singleton in its sample. The CDR3 DNA reads TGTGCCAGCAGCGTAGACGGGGAATATGGCTACACCTTC. It translates to CASSVDGEYGYTF. The gene calls are TRBV9 and TRBJ1-2; no definite D call. Germline CDR1 and CDR2: SGDLS and YYNGEE. This CDR3 has 13 amino acids. V gave up 0 bases and J gave up 5 bases, with 8 bases separating them. The entire variable domain, with the rest obtained from reference TRBV9 and TRBJ1-2, is as follows: DSGVTQTPKHLITATGQRVTLRCSPRSGDLSVYWYQQSLDQGLQFLIQYYNGEERAKGNILERFSAQQFPDLHSELNLSSLELGDSALYFCASSVDGEYGYTFGSGTRLTVV.

V is TRBV6-5 and J is TRBJ1-3, with a weak D call TRBD1 (5 bases). The CDR3 has 15 amino acids. Deletions cut 7 bases from V and 0 bases from J, with 13 bases between. CDR1 is MNHEY, CDR2 SVGAGI, per germline. CDR3 sequence (DNA): TGTGCCAGCACCCCGGGACTAAGCTCTGGAAACACCATATATTTT. Translation: CASTPGLSSGNTIYF.

The DNA of the CDR3 is TGTGCCAGCAGCGTGAAGGGAGAGGCTAACTATGGCTACACCTTC. Amino acid sequence: CASSVKGEANYGYTF. The chain joins TRBV9 to TRBJ1-2; D not certain. Germline V lookup: CDR1 SGDLS, CDR2 YYNGEE. This CDR3 contains 15 residues. The V and J ends lost 2 bases and 0 bases respectively, with 11 bases between them.

To note about this clone: One end of the junction does not line up with germline, which may come from a read error. This chain joins TRBV5-1 and TRBJ1-6, with a possible D match to TRBD1 (5 bases). The CDR3 consists of 16 residues. Per germline, CDR1 SGHRS and CDR2 YFSETQ. CDR3 sequence: CASSLAGKGWGSPLHF. CDR3 DNA: TGCGCCAGCAGTTTGGCAGGGAAGGGGTGGGGTTCACCCCTCCACTTT.

The chain carries TRBV5-1 and TRBJ1-2; no clear D gene. The CDR3 consists of 12 residues. Trimming took 7 bases from V and 5 from J, leaving 12 bases between them. Germline CDR1 SGHRS, CDR2 YFSETQ. Here the CDR3 reads CASGGEGYGYTF. The CDR3 DNA reads TGCGCCAGCGGTGGGGAGGGTTATGGCTACACCTTC.

The J gene is TRBJ2-5, the V gene TRBV14, with D possibly matching TRBD1 (6 bases). The CDR3 runs 13 residues. V gave up 1 base and J gave up 5 bases, with 8 bases separating them. Germline-derived CDR1 and CDR2 are SGHDN and FVKESK. For the CDR3, the DNA is TGTGCCAGCAGCCAAGTCAGGGGTGAGACCCAGTACTTC. Amino acids: CASSQVRGETQYF.

The V call is TRBV7-2, the J call TRBJ2-1; D is unresolved. CDR3 length: 15 residues. Germline V gene lookup returns CDR1 SGHTA and CDR2 FQGNSA. The ends were cut back, 3 bases at V and 0 bases at J, with 9 bases in the middle. CDR3 sequence: CASSFTVSSYNEQFF. Here the CDR3 DNA reads TGTGCCAGCAGCTTCACAGTAAGCTCCTACAATGAGCAGTTCTTC.

As to this clone: The same CDR3 can be traced to other DNA sequences in this sample. V and J are TRBV19 and TRBJ2-1; 9 bases are a match to TRBD2. This CDR3 has 15 amino acids. V lost 1 base to trimming and J lost 8 bases; unmatched junction nucleotides: 6. Germline CDR1 and CDR2: LNHDA and SQIVND (reference sequence). The CDR3 reads CASSIAAGGPYEQFF. As DNA, the CDR3 is TGTGCCAGTAGTATAGCCGCGGGGGGGCCTTATGAGCAGTTCTTC.

This chain uses TRBV4-2 with TRBJ2-1; D call uncertain. Per the germline V gene, CDR1 is LGHNA and CDR2 is YNFKEQ. V shed 5 bases and J shed 0 bases, with 11 bases lying between them. This CDR3 region has 15 residues. The CDR3 loop reads CASSLTVSSYNEQFF. CDR3 bases: TGTGCCAGCAGCTTGACTGTAAGCTCCTACAATGAGCAGTTCTTC.